This T cell receptor beta chain was observed in a study of shared clonotypes between healthy human individuals. Assay runs were performed at deep level. In replicate PCRs of sorted subsets, about 220 ng DNA, approximately 30,000 T cell genomes, was used. Clones were sequenced by immunoSEQ multiplex PCR, and TCRdb holds only the in-frame ones, with some missing. This sample yields some 2.1 million clones, of which 80% to 95% are seen a single time; around 1.7% belongs to the top ten. Terminally differentiated effector memory CD45RA+ cells were excluded from the naive CD8 cells, which were CD45RO-negative and positively selected for CCR7. V was pared by 0 bases and J by 3 bases, with 7 bases between. The CDR3 is 13 amino acids. Per the germline V gene, CDR1 is SGHRS and CDR2 is YFSETQ. To note about this clone: The antigen is undetermined. Distinct nucleotide sequences in the sample also encode this CDR3.

Study findings and constraints: Roughly 5% of naive CD4 clonotypes were common to a handful of donors.

The clonotype comes from a man younger than 30 in good health. Some clones in this sample may be carry-over from other donors' samples. What was sequenced was naive CD8+ T cells from PBMCs. The V gene is TRBV5-1, the J gene TRBJ2-7; D uncertain. The CDR3 loop reads CASSLAGYYEQYF. CDR3 nucleotides: TGCGCCAGCAGCTTGGCTGGGTACTACGAGCAGTACTTC.